This T cell receptor beta chain came from a study of regulatory dendritic cells for organ transplantation. Study outcomes and limitations: Memory CD8+ T cells were the most oligoclonal; naive cells were highly diverse. Memory CD8+ clonal expansion seemed more limited with regulatory than mature dendritic cells.

CDR1 SGHTS and CDR2 YDEGEE come from the germline V gene. The CDR3 loop spans 16 amino acids. The germline V and J ends were trimmed by 3 bases and 3 bases, with 19 bases remaining between them. Remarks on this clone: Its antigen is as yet unknown.

Some clones are missing from TCRdb's copy, which holds only in-frame ones; the method was immunoSEQ multiplex PCR. The sample gives fewer than 40,000 clones, around nine tenths of which show up once; around 0.11% is in the top ten. The chain links TRBV5-8 to TRBJ2-7; possibly TRBD1 for D (6 bases). This clonotype was obtained from a human donor in good health. The sequenced sample was naive CD8+ T cells from blood. As to subset: CD45RA+ naive T cells. CDR3 sequence: CASSSWTVALGYEQYF. The DNA of the CDR3 is TGTGCCAGCAGCTCCTGGACAGTCGCCCTTGGCTACGAGCAGTACTTC.